The source of this T cell receptor (beta chain) is a study of OX40 agonist ivuxolimab in advanced cancers. This CDR3 contains 14 residues. V lost 5 bases and J 9 bases, leaving 14 bases between the germline ends. From germline, CDR1 is SGHTA and CDR2 FQGTGA. This table comes from immunoSEQ multiplex PCR, and its TCRdb copy is limited to in-frame clones, with some not included. The top ten hold over 1.1% of the sample, which has 50,000 to 60,000 clones, about four fifths seen once. The source of this sequence is an adult with an advanced solid tumor such as melanoma, head and neck, liver or kidney cancer. The rearrangement uses TRBV7-3 and TRBJ1-6, with D unresolved. The sequences come from CD4+ or CD8+ T cells sorted from blood, collected in a trial of the OX40 agonist ivuxolimab. The CDR3: CASSVAGFGSPLHF. DNA for the CDR3: TGTGCCAGCAGCGTCGCTGGCTTTGGTTCACCCCTCCACTTT.